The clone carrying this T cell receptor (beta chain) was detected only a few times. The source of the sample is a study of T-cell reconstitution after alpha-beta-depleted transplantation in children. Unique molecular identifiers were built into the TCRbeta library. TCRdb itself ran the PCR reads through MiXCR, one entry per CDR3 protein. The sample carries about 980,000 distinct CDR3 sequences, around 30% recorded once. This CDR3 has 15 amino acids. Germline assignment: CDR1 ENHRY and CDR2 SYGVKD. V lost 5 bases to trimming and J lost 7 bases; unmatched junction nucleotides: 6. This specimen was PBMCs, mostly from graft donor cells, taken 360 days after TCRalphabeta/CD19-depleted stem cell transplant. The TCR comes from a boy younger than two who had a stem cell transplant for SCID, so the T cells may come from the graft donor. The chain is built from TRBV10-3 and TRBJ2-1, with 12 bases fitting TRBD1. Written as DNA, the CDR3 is TGTGCCATCAGTAACCGGGACAGGGGGCTGAATGAGCAGTTCTTC. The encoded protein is CAISNRDRGLNEQFF.